These T cell receptor beta chains were read from a single sample in a study of T cells in Graves' hyperthyroidism and ophthalmopathy. TCRdb reprocessed the multiplex PCR reads with MiXCR, giving one entry per CDR3 protein. Found here are about 600,000 distinct CDR3 sequences, around 15% of them singletons; the top ten hold around 3.5%. What was sequenced was blood. These receptor sequences come from a woman between 40 and 50 years old with Graves' ophthalmopathy. The CDR3 runs from the conserved cysteine through the conserved F or W. A D gene is named only where the DNA matches it firmly. Clone size is stated in some rows and not others, as once, few, many or a class when expanded.

j_gene: TRBJ1-1
d_gene: .
abundance: .
v_gene: TRBV15
CDR3aa: CATQDGLLSDEAFF
CDR3nt: TGTGCCACCCAGGACGGCCTTTTGTCGGATGAAGCTTTCTTT

j_gene: TRBJ2-1
d_gene: .
abundance: many
v_gene: TRBV20-1
CDR3aa: CSARSLGVNDEQFF
CDR3nt: TGCAGTGCTAGGAGTCTAGGGGTTAACGATGAGCAGTTCTTC

j_gene: TRBJ1-6
d_gene: TRBD1
abundance: few
v_gene: TRBV3-1
CDR3aa: CASSAPGQRYSPLHF
CDR3nt: TGTGCCAGCAGCGCTCCGGGACAGCGATATTCACCCCTCCACTTT

j_gene: TRBJ2-7
d_gene: .
abundance: many
v_gene: TRBV6-5
CDR3aa: CASSYGPSSYEQYF
CDR3nt: TGTGCCAGCAGTTACGGTCCTTCTTCCTACGAGCAGTACTTC

j_gene: TRBJ2-1
d_gene: .
abundance: .
v_gene: TRBV24-1
CDR3aa: CATSGRPKTALSYNEQFF
CDR3nt: TGTGCCACCAGTGGAAGGCCGAAAACGGCCCTCTCCTACAATGAGCAGTTCTTC

j_gene: TRBJ2-1
d_gene: .
abundance: many
v_gene: TRBV2
CDR3aa: CASTRDTYNEQFF
CDR3nt: TGTGCCAGCACCCGGGACACATACAATGAGCAGTTCTTC

j_gene: TRBJ2-2
d_gene: .
abundance: .
v_gene: TRBV3-1
CDR3aa: CASSQDPWEELFF
CDR3nt: TGTGCCAGCAGCCAAGATCCCTGGGAGGAGCTGTTTTTT

j_gene: TRBJ1-1
d_gene: .
abundance: many
v_gene: TRBV5-5
CDR3aa: CASSSGGGMNTEAFF
CDR3nt: TGTGCCAGCAGCTCCGGGGGAGGCATGAACACTGAAGCTTTCTTT

j_gene: TRBJ2-7
d_gene: .
abundance: many
v_gene: TRBV28
CDR3aa: CASSGLREQYF
CDR3nt: TGTGCCAGCAGCGGCCTACGGGAGCAGTACTTC

j_gene: TRBJ2-1
d_gene: .
abundance: few
v_gene: TRBV7-9
CDR3aa: CASSLEQYNEQFF
CDR3nt: TGTGCCAGCAGCTTAGAACAGTACAATGAGCAGTTCTTC

j_gene: TRBJ2-1
d_gene: TRBD2
abundance: few
v_gene: TRBV24-1
CDR3aa: CAVGTSGTNEQFF
CDR3nt: TGTGCCGTCGGGACTAGCGGGACGAATGAGCAGTTCTTC

j_gene: TRBJ2-7
d_gene: TRBD2
abundance: once
v_gene: TRBV29-1
CDR3aa: CSVASTLAGVGEQYF
CDR3nt: TGCAGCGTTGCCTCGACGCTAGCGGGAGTAGGGGAGCAGTACTTC

j_gene: TRBJ1-4
d_gene: .
abundance: many
v_gene: TRBV3-1
CDR3aa: CASSHRNNEKLFF
CDR3nt: TGTGCCAGCAGCCATAGAAATAATGAAAAACTGTTTTTT

j_gene: TRBJ1-5
d_gene: .
abundance: few
v_gene: TRBV2
CDR3aa: CASTDKVYSNQPQHF
CDR3nt: TGTGCCAGCACGGACAAGGTGTATAGCAATCAGCCCCAGCATTTT

j_gene: TRBJ2-3
d_gene: TRBD2
abundance: few
v_gene: TRBV19
CDR3aa: CASSTSGGIWDTQYF
CDR3nt: TGTGCCAGTAGTACCAGCGGGGGGATTTGGGATACGCAGTATTTT

j_gene: TRBJ1-5
d_gene: .
abundance: many
v_gene: TRBV10-3
CDR3aa: CAISESEAAGEDQPQHF
CDR3nt: TGTGCCATCAGTGAGTCCGAAGCGGCAGGGGAAGATCAGCCCCAGCATTTT

j_gene: TRBJ1-1
d_gene: TRBD1
abundance: many
v_gene: TRBV2
CDR3aa: CASREGQTIEAFF
CDR3nt: TGTGCCAGCAGGGAGGGACAGACAATTGAAGCTTTCTTT

j_gene: TRBJ1-3
d_gene: .
abundance: .
v_gene: TRBV19
CDR3aa: CASSMADSGNTIYF
CDR3nt: TGTGCCAGTAGTATGGCAGACTCTGGAAACACCATATATTTT

j_gene: TRBJ2-7
d_gene: TRBD1
abundance: few
v_gene: TRBV10-3
CDR3aa: CATGTGTGFEQYF
CDR3nt: TGTGCCACCGGAACCGGGACAGGGTTCGAGCAGTACTTC

j_gene: TRBJ2-1
d_gene: .
abundance: once
v_gene: TRBV2
CDR3aa: CASSGGWYEQFF
CDR3nt: TGTGCCAGCAGCGGGGGCTGGTATGAGCAGTTCTTC

j_gene: TRBJ2-5
d_gene: TRBD1
abundance: few
v_gene: TRBV5-1
CDR3aa: CASSFLPGQGKETQYF
CDR3nt: TGCGCCAGCAGCTTTTTGCCGGGACAGGGAAAAGAGACCCAGTACTTC

j_gene: TRBJ2-5
d_gene: .
abundance: many
v_gene: TRBV29-1
CDR3aa: CSVGSQGKSGETQYF
CDR3nt: TGCAGCGTTGGATCTCAGGGCAAGTCCGGAGAGACCCAGTACTTC

j_gene: TRBJ2-7
d_gene: .
abundance: many
v_gene: TRBV3-1
CDR3aa: CASSQAQVEQYF
CDR3nt: TGTGCCAGCAGCCAAGCGCAGGTTGAGCAGTACTTC

j_gene: TRBJ2-7
d_gene: .
abundance: many
v_gene: TRBV7-2
CDR3aa: CASSLRHSYEQYF
CDR3nt: TGTGCCAGCAGCTTAAGGCACTCCTACGAGCAGTACTTC

j_gene: TRBJ2-2
d_gene: .
abundance: .
v_gene: TRBV6-1
CDR3aa: CVSTPRGGRELFF
CDR3nt: TGTGTCAGCACCCCCCGTGGGGGCAGGGAGCTGTTTTTT

j_gene: TRBJ2-3
d_gene: .
abundance: many
v_gene: TRBV11-1
CDR3aa: CASSFSAGDTDTQYF
CDR3nt: TGTGCCAGCAGCTTTTCGGCAGGAGACACAGATACGCAGTATTTT

j_gene: TRBJ1-6
d_gene: TRBD1
abundance: .
v_gene: TRBV2
CDR3aa: CASSGDSKTAPLHF
CDR3nt: TGTGCCAGCAGCGGGGACAGTAAAACGGCACCCCTCCACTTT

j_gene: TRBJ2-3
d_gene: .
abundance: .
v_gene: TRBV5-4
CDR3aa: CASSIGRGASTDTQYF
CDR3nt: TGTGCCAGCAGCATTGGTCGGGGGGCGAGCACAGATACGCAGTATTTT

j_gene: TRBJ2-5
d_gene: TRBD2
abundance: many
v_gene: TRBV30
CDR3aa: CAWSRASGGQETQYF
CDR3nt: TGTGCCTGGAGTAGGGCTAGCGGGGGGCAAGAGACCCAGTACTTC

j_gene: TRBJ1-5
d_gene: .
abundance: .
v_gene: TRBV10-1
CDR3aa: CASSEGTGPQHF
CDR3nt: TGCGCCAGCAGTGAAGGAACTGGCCCCCAGCATTTT

j_gene: TRBJ2-7
d_gene: .
abundance: .
v_gene: TRBV6-1
CDR3aa: CASSHDYYEQYF
CDR3nt: TGTGCCAGCAGTCACGACTACTACGAGCAGTACTTC

j_gene: TRBJ1-1
d_gene: .
abundance: .
v_gene: TRBV2
CDR3aa: CPSRSTGFTEAFF
CDR3nt: TGTCCCAGCAGATCGACAGGTTTCACTGAAGCTTTCTTT

j_gene: TRBJ1-4
d_gene: .
abundance: .
v_gene: TRBV30
CDR3aa: CAWSAQGTSAKLFF
CDR3nt: TGTGCCTGGAGTGCACAGGGTACGAGTGCAAAACTGTTTTTT

j_gene: TRBJ1-2
d_gene: .
abundance: many
v_gene: TRBV6-1
CDR3aa: CASSRSGRNYGYTF
CDR3nt: TGTGCCAGCAGCCGCTCTGGACGGAACTATGGCTACACCTTC

j_gene: TRBJ2-3
d_gene: TRBD2
abundance: many
v_gene: TRBV2
CDR3aa: CASRLRTSGGTDTQYF
CDR3nt: TGTGCCAGCAGACTTAGGACTAGCGGCGGCACAGATACGCAGTATTTT

j_gene: TRBJ1-1
d_gene: TRBD1
abundance: many
v_gene: TRBV10-2
CDR3aa: CASRLEGANTEAFF
CDR3nt: TGCGCCAGCAGGTTGGAGGGGGCAAACACTGAAGCTTTCTTT

j_gene: TRBJ2-3
d_gene: TRBD2
abundance: many
v_gene: TRBV13
CDR3aa: CASSLRASGSRDTQYF
CDR3nt: TGTGCCAGCAGCTTACGGGCTAGCGGGAGTCGAGATACGCAGTATTTT

j_gene: TRBJ2-3
d_gene: TRBD1
abundance: few
v_gene: TRBV30
CDR3aa: CAWVLIKTGIGWTDTQYF
CDR3nt: TGTGCCTGGGTCCTTATAAAGACAGGGATAGGATGGACAGATACGCAGTATTTT

j_gene: TRBJ2-7
d_gene: .
abundance: many
v_gene: TRBV11-2
CDR3aa: CASSTVEQYF
CDR3nt: TGTGCCAGCAGCACCGTGGAGCAGTACTTC

j_gene: TRBJ1-6
d_gene: .
abundance: .
v_gene: TRBV20-1
CDR3aa: CSARGPKVDSPLHF
CDR3nt: TGCAGTGCTCGCGGACCAAAGGTGGATTCACCCCTCCACTTT

j_gene: TRBJ2-1
d_gene: .
abundance: .
v_gene: TRBV12-3/TRBV12-4
CDR3aa: CASSRGAHEQFF
CDR3nt: TGTGCCAGCTCTCGGGGGGCCCATGAGCAGTTCTTC

j_gene: TRBJ2-3
d_gene: .
abundance: many
v_gene: TRBV3-1
CDR3aa: CASSQVWSREGTQYF
CDR3nt: TGTGCCAGCAGCCAAGTCTGGTCTAGAGAAGGTACGCAGTATTTT

j_gene: TRBJ2-3
d_gene: TRBD2
abundance: many
v_gene: TRBV2
CDR3aa: CASSEASGSADTQYF
CDR3nt: TGTGCCAGCAGTGAGGCTAGCGGGAGTGCAGATACGCAGTATTTT

j_gene: TRBJ2-1
d_gene: TRBD1
abundance: few
v_gene: TRBV18
CDR3aa: CASSQGTGVNEQFF
CDR3nt: TGTGCCAGCAGTCAAGGAACAGGGGTCAATGAGCAGTTCTTC

j_gene: TRBJ2-3
d_gene: .
abundance: .
v_gene: TRBV2
CDR3aa: CASSRGETDTQYF
CDR3nt: TGTGCCAGCAGTCGAGGGGAAACAGATACGCAGTATTTT

j_gene: TRBJ2-7
d_gene: .
abundance: few
v_gene: TRBV10-3
CDR3aa: CAISAGVYEQYF
CDR3nt: TGTGCCATCAGTGCTGGGGTTTACGAGCAGTACTTC

j_gene: TRBJ1-1
d_gene: TRBD1
abundance: few
v_gene: TRBV5-8
CDR3aa: CASSLGDRLLTEAFF
CDR3nt: TGTGCCAGCAGCTTGGGGGACAGGTTATTGACTGAAGCTTTCTTT

j_gene: TRBJ1-1
d_gene: .
abundance: many
v_gene: TRBV2
CDR3aa: CASSSLGHRDTEAFF
CDR3nt: TGTGCCAGCAGTAGCTTAGGTCACAGAGACACTGAAGCTTTCTTT

j_gene: TRBJ1-1
d_gene: .
abundance: many
v_gene: TRBV12-3/TRBV12-4
CDR3aa: CASSLAGVDEAFF
CDR3nt: TGTGCCAGCAGTTTAGCCGGGGTCGATGAAGCTTTCTTT

j_gene: TRBJ2-1
d_gene: .
abundance: many
v_gene: TRBV18
CDR3aa: CASSPPSGDSEQFF
CDR3nt: TGTGCCAGCTCACCTCCTTCAGGGGACTCCGAACAGTTCTTC

j_gene: TRBJ2-7
d_gene: TRBD2
abundance: .
v_gene: TRBV3-1
CDR3aa: CASSPRWGGPGEQYF
CDR3nt: TGTGCCAGCAGCCCCCGATGGGGAGGGCCGGGGGAGCAGTACTTC

j_gene: TRBJ2-5
d_gene: .
abundance: once
v_gene: TRBV4-1
CDR3aa: CASSQVGGIGETQYF
CDR3nt: TGCGCCAGCAGCCAAGTCGGAGGGATCGGAGAGACCCAGTACTTC

j_gene: TRBJ2-7
d_gene: TRBD1
abundance: many
v_gene: TRBV2
CDR3aa: CASSEEDRTHYEQYF
CDR3nt: TGTGCCAGCAGTGAAGAGGACAGGACCCACTACGAGCAGTACTTC

j_gene: TRBJ1-2
d_gene: .
abundance: many
v_gene: TRBV2
CDR3aa: CASSAYSHGYGYTF
CDR3nt: TGTGCCAGCAGTGCTTACAGCCATGGCTATGGCTACACCTTC

j_gene: TRBJ2-5
d_gene: .
abundance: many
v_gene: TRBV18
CDR3aa: CASSPREVGETQYF
CDR3nt: TGTGCCAGCTCACCACGAGAGGTCGGAGAGACCCAGTACTTC

j_gene: TRBJ2-3
d_gene: .
abundance: few
v_gene: TRBV7-9
CDR3aa: CASSPRWGEKNTDTQYF
CDR3nt: TGTGCCAGCAGCCCCCGGTGGGGGGAGAAAAACACAGATACGCAGTATTTT

j_gene: TRBJ2-7
d_gene: .
abundance: few
v_gene: TRBV12-3/TRBV12-4
CDR3aa: CASSEDVRSSYEQYF
CDR3nt: TGTGCCAGCAGCGAGGACGTGAGGAGCTCCTACGAGCAGTACTTC